This TCR beta chain is drawn from a study of technical replicates of blood from several donors. Method: immunoSEQ multiplex PCR; TCRdb's copy keeps in-frame clones and lacks some. The sample holds 65,000 to 90,000 clones, 90% to 95% seen once. Germline V gene data show CDR1 as ENHRY and CDR2 as SYGVKD. The V gene lost 2 bases and the J gene lost 5 bases, with 9 bases spanning the gap. The CDR3 totals 13 residues. The receptor's source is a human donor in good health. The source material was T cells isolated from PBMCs. The chain employs TRBV10-3 and TRBJ2-5, with TRBD2 as a possible D gene (6 bases). CDR3 bases: TGTGCCATCAGTGAGGGAGGGTTTGAGACCCAGTACTTC. It codes for CAISEGGFETQYF.